This T cell receptor (beta chain) was retrieved from a study of control samples from healthy donors and cancer patients. Assay used: immunoSEQ multiplex PCR; TCRdb lists only in-frame clones, some missing. The sample holds 95,000 to 120,000 clones, roughly four fifths seen once. Sequenced sample: blood. This receptor was taken from a young man in good health.

The CDR3 bases are TGTGCCACCACGGTAGGGACGAACACTGAAGCTTTCTTT. Translating it yields CATTVGTNTEAFF. The chain couples TRBV10-3 to TRBJ1-1, with D possibly being TRBD1 (5 bases). Germline CDR1 reads ENHRY; CDR2 reads SYGVKD. The CDR3 is made up of 13 amino acids. V was shortened by 10 bases and J by 1 base, with 13 bases between the two germline ends.